Here is one T cell receptor beta chain with its context. The target antigen is unknown. The data were obtained in a study of PD-1 blockade in classical Hodgkin lymphoma. Time point of the sample: cycle 4 day 1 (C4D1), after 5 to 7 weeks of nivolumab. Each and every patient relapsed after autologous stem cell transplantation, and patients got differing brentuximab vedotin exposure. Study conclusions and caveats: Newly diagnosed patients were reported to exhibit reduced baseline TCR diversity relative to healthy donors.

Assay: immunoSEQ multiplex PCR; the TCRdb copy retains only in-frame clones and omits some. The sample shows some 58,000 clones, under 95% of them seen only once. The sample was peripheral blood mononuclear cells (PBMCs), taken before the fourth cycle of nivolumab. This receptor was taken from a human donor with classical Hodgkin lymphoma.

CDR3: CASRKDRVSGEQYF. In DNA, the CDR3 is TGTGCCAGCAGAAAGGACAGGGTAAGCGGCGAGCAGTACTTC. The chain carries TRBV2 and TRBJ2-7; TRBD1 agrees at 8 bases. The CDR3 totals 14 residues. In germline, CDR1 is SNHLY, CDR2 FYNNEI. The V and J ends lost 6 bases and 6 bases, in that order; junction bases with no gene match: 10.